What follows are 9 T cell receptor beta chains derived from one specimen sequenced in a study of PD-1 blockade in classical Hodgkin lymphoma. Every patient had relapsed following autologous stem cell transplantation, and cohorts differed in brentuximab vedotin exposure. The method was immunoSEQ multiplex PCR; TCRdb's version includes in-frame clones alone and lacks a portion of them. The sample records about 110,000 clones, roughly nine tenths being singletons. The specimen comprised peripheral blood mononuclear cells (PBMCs), sampled before the second cycle of nivolumab. These receptors were taken from a human donor with classical Hodgkin lymphoma.

The gene calls are TRBV6-4 and TRBJ1-5; D not certain. This CDR3 has 13 amino acids. From germline, CDR1 is MRHNA and CDR2 SNTAGT. The ends were cut back, 3 bases at V and 1 base at J, with 4 bases in the middle. In DNA form, the CDR3 reads TGTGCCAGCAGTGAAGTCAGCAATCAGCCCCAGCATTTT. Protein product: CASSEVSNQPQHF.

In DNA form, the CDR3 reads TGTGCCAGCAGAAGAATGACAGGGGGCAACACTGAAGCTTTCTTT. Protein sequence: CASRRMTGGNTEAFF. V gene TRBV7-9 combines with J gene TRBJ1-1; 10 nucleotides match TRBD1. The CDR3 runs 15 residues. CDR1 and CDR2 (germline): SEHNR, FQNEAQ (reference sequence). J was trimmed by 2 bases and V by 6 bases; bases with no gene match: 6.

This chain links TRBV4-1 with TRBJ2-1; D gene unclear. V lost 0 bases and J lost 7, with 16 bases in between. CDR1 is MGHRA, CDR2 YSYEKL, per germline. The CDR3 has 16 amino acids. CDR3 nucleotide sequence: TGCGCCAGCAGCCAAGATAAGGGCGGCTGGGTGAATGAGCAGTTCTTC. This translates into CASSQDKGGWVNEQFF.

This chain joins TRBV6-6 and TRBJ1-1; D call uncertain. Trimming took 6 bases from V and 1 from J, leaving 12 bases between them. Germline V gives CDR1 MNHNY, CDR2 SVGAGI (reference sequence). The CDR3 has 14 amino acids. CDR3 protein: CASRSGGRNTEAFF. In DNA form, the CDR3 reads TGTGCCAGCAGATCTGGCGGAAGGAACACTGAAGCTTTCTTT.

This rearrangement joins TRBV27 to TRBJ2-1; 7 positions agree with TRBD1. The germline V gene has CDR1 MNHEY and CDR2 SMNVEV (reference sequence). The V and J ends lost 2 bases and 5 bases, in that order; junction bases with no gene match: 6. CDR3 length: 15 residues. The CDR3: CASSLAPTGDNEQFF. Written as DNA, the CDR3 is TGTGCCAGCAGTTTAGCCCCAACAGGGGACAATGAGCAGTTCTTC.

The V gene is TRBV19, the J gene TRBJ2-7; 7 bases align to TRBD1. Germline CDR1 LNHDA, CDR2 SQIVND (reference sequence). V trimming: 5 bases; J trimming: 4 bases; junction bases outside the gene matches: 8. The CDR3 loop spans 14 amino acids. The CDR3 spells CASSPGQPFYEQYF. CDR3 DNA: TGTGCCAGTAGTCCGGGACAGCCATTTTACGAGCAGTACTTC.

The genes are TRBV13 and TRBJ2-4, with D maybe TRBD2 (5 bases). V shed 6 bases and J shed 3 bases, with 15 bases lying between them. CDR1 and CDR2 from the germline V gene are PRHDT and FYEKMQ (reference sequence). This CDR3 is 15 amino acids long. The CDR3: CASSRRMGSKNIQYF. CDR3 nucleotide sequence: TGTGCCAGCAGTCGGAGGATGGGGAGCAAAAACATTCAGTACTTC.

Concerning this clone: One end of the junction fails to match germline, which may point to a read error. The chain joins TRBV19 to TRBJ1-1; 9 bases agree with TRBD1. This CDR3 has 14 residues. In germline, CDR1 is LNHDA, CDR2 SQIVND (reference sequence). The CDR3 sequence is CASSIGQGNSEAFF. The CDR3 DNA follows: TGTGCCAGTAGTATCGGACAGGGGAACTCTGAAGCTTTCTTT.

The V gene is TRBV19, the J gene TRBJ1-5, with 9 bases lining up with TRBD1. V lost 11 bases and J lost 3; bases outside the gene matches: 11. Per germline, CDR1 LNHDA and CDR2 SQIVND (reference sequence). The CDR3 has 15 residues. The CDR3 here is CAVAPGQGFNQPQHF. CDR3 DNA sequence: TGTGCCGTCGCACCGGGACAGGGTTTCAATCAGCCCCAGCATTTT.